The rows below give T cell receptor beta chains drawn from one sample of a study of control samples from healthy donors and cancer patients. Sequenced by immunoSEQ multiplex PCR; TCRdb stores in-frame clones only, minus some. Of over 200,000 clones in the sample, over 75% are singletons; the top ten hold 10% to 15%. Sequences were obtained from PBMCs. These TCRs come from a woman aged 55-70 years with lung cancer. The CDR3 runs from the conserved cysteine through the conserved F or W. D genes are given only for firm matches. Part of the rows lack a size; the others show once, few, many or a class for expanded clones.

CASSYSSRESGYTF,TGTGCCAGCAGTTACTCGAGCCGGGAGAGTGGCTACACCTTC,14,TRBJ1-2,-,-,TRBV6-5
CASSEGGGAWVEQFF,TGTGCCAGCAGTGAAGGTGGGGGGGCCTGGGTTGAGCAGTTCTTC,15,TRBJ2-1,-,-,TRBV6-1
CASSLVSGSFHYGYTF,TGTGCCAGCAGTTTAGTGTCAGGGTCATTTCACTATGGCTACACCTTC,16,TRBJ1-2,-,-,TRBV28
CASSEVLDRGPRNGYTF,TGCGCCAGCAGTGAGGTTTTGGACAGGGGGCCCAGAAATGGCTACACCTTC,17,TRBJ1-2,-,TRBD1,TRBV10-2
CASRGSGRDDLNTGELFF,TGCGCCAGCCGGGGTAGCGGGAGAGACGACTTGAACACCGGGGAGCTGTTTTTT,18,TRBJ2-2,-,TRBD2,TRBV5-1
CASSTSRDREGYGYTF,TGTGCCAGTAGTACCTCCCGGGACAGGGAGGGGTATGGCTACACCTTC,16,TRBJ1-2,once,TRBD1,TRBV19
CASSSGASGYQETQYF,TGTGCCAGCAGTTCTGGGGCTAGCGGCTACCAAGAGACCCAGTACTTC,16,TRBJ2-5,-,TRBD2,TRBV2
CASSRGQGSGYTF,TGTGCCAGTAGCCGGGGACAGGGAAGCGGCTACACCTTC,13,TRBJ1-2,once,TRBD1,TRBV19
CASIAGFYEQYF,TGTGCCAGCATAGCTGGGTTCTACGAGCAGTACTTC,12,TRBJ2-7,-,-,TRBV6-5
CASSSRGAKETQYF,TGTGCCAGCAGCTCTCGGGGGGCCAAAGAGACCCAGTACTTC,14,TRBJ2-5,few,-,TRBV13
CASGTSGSGGNEQFF,TGCGCCAGCGGGACTAGCGGGAGTGGGGGGAATGAGCAGTTCTTC,15,TRBJ2-1,-,TRBD2,TRBV5-1
CASSPPVGELFF,TGTGCCAGCAGCCCGCCCGTCGGGGAGCTGTTTTTT,12,TRBJ2-2,-,-,TRBV7-9
CASSYVTGELFF,TGTGCCAGCAGTTACGTCACCGGGGAGCTGTTTTTT,12,TRBJ2-2,-,-,TRBV12-3/TRBV12-4
CASSYYFGGYEQYF,TGTGCCAGCAGTTACTATTTCGGGGGCTACGAGCAGTACTTC,14,TRBJ2-7,-,-,TRBV6-5
CASSSQVNQPQHF,TGTGCCAGCAGCTCCCAGGTCAATCAGCCCCAGCATTTT,13,TRBJ1-5,-,-,TRBV5-5
CASSEAGGSTNEKLFF,TGTGCCAGCAGTGAAGCCGGGGGCTCAACTAATGAAAAACTGTTTTTT,16,TRBJ1-4,-,-,TRBV6-1
CASRPGTLETQYF,TGTGCCAGCAGACCCGGGACATTAGAGACCCAGTACTTC,13,TRBJ2-5,-,-,TRBV12-3/TRBV12-4